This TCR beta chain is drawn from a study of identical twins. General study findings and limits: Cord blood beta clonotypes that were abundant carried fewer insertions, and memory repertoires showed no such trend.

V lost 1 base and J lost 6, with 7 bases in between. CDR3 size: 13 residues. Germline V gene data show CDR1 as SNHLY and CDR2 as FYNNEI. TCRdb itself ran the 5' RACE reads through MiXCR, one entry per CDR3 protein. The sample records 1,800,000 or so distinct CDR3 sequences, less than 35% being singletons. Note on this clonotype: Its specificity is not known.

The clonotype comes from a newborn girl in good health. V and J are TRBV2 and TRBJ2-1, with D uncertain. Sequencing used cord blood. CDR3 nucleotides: TGTGCCAGCAGTGAAGTGGAAGGCAATGAGCAGTTCTTC. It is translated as CASSEVEGNEQFF. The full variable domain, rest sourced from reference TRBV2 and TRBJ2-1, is EPEVTQTPSHQVTQMGQEVILRCVPISNHLYFYWYRQILGQKVEFLVSFYNNEISEKSEIFDDQFSVERPDGSNFTLKIRSTKLEDSAMYFCASSEVEGNEQFFGPGTRLTVL.